Presented here are 16 T cell receptor beta chains from one specimen sequenced in a study of blood T cell repertoires in COVID-19. TCRdb's table, derived via immunoSEQ multiplex PCR, lists solely in-frame clones and lacks some. The sample lists approximately 160,000 clones; approximately 84% were seen once. The source material was PBMCs or T cells enriched from blood (not recorded which). The receptor set was obtained from a woman between 45 and 65 years old who had recovered from COVID-19.

DNA for the CDR3: TGCGCCAGCAGCGGTAGACAGGGGAACTACGAGCAGTACTTC. This gives the protein CASSGRQGNYEQYF. The chain carries TRBV5-1 and TRBJ2-7, with TRBD1 matching 8 bases. This CDR3 spans 14 amino acids. Germline assignment: CDR1 SGHRS and CDR2 YFSETQ. V lost 4 bases, J lost 3 bases, and 6 bases stayed unmatched.

The rearrangement uses TRBV24-1 and TRBJ2-1, with 10 bases identical to TRBD1. The trim removed 3 bases at V and 5 bases at J, leaving 6 bases unmatched. The CDR3 totals 16 residues. Germline assignment: CDR1 KGHDR and CDR2 SFDVKD. The chain's CDR3 is CATSDLGTGDHNEQFF. The CDR3 DNA is TGTGCCACCAGTGATCTCGGGACAGGGGACCACAATGAGCAGTTCTTC.

The count of this clone is one. The chain joins TRBV6-5 to TRBJ1-6; 8 bases are a match to TRBD1. Germline loops: CDR1 MNHEY, CDR2 SVGAGI. This CDR3 comprises 15 residues. V shed 8 bases, J shed 7 bases, and the junction held 10 bases outside the gene matches. CDR3 loop: CASVFMQGANSPLHF. Here the CDR3 DNA reads TGTGCCAGCGTCTTCATGCAGGGGGCGAATTCACCCCTCCACTTT.

On this clone: Other DNA sequences in the same sample also yield this CDR3. CDR3: CASSLTNSNQPQHF. The CDR3, as DNA: TGTGCCAGCAGTTTGACAAATAGCAATCAGCCCCAGCATTTT. The V and J genes are TRBV27 and TRBJ1-5; D gene uncertain. Trimming stripped 3 bases from V and 0 bases from J, with 6 bases between. CDR1 MNHEY and CDR2 SMNVEV come from the germline V gene (reference sequence). This CDR3 comprises 14 residues.

The chain joins TRBV3-1 (or the pseudogene TRBV3-2) to TRBJ2-1, with 9 bases aligning to TRBD1. The CDR3 sequence is 18 residues long. Germline V gives CDR1 LGHDT, CDR2 YNNKEL (reference sequence). The V segment lost 1 base and the J segment 7 bases; nucleotides outside the gene matches: 14. This CDR3 reads CASSQGKKVWDRVNEQFF. The CDR3 DNA sequence: TGTGCCAGCAGCCAAGGAAAAAAGGTGTGGGACAGGGTTAATGAGCAGTTCTTC.

The chain combines TRBV19 with TRBJ1-5; 10 positions match TRBD1. Germline CDR1 LNHDA, CDR2 SQIVND (reference sequence). V lost 5 bases to trimming and J lost 0 bases; unmatched junction nucleotides: 4. This CDR3 spans 16 amino acids. DNA of the CDR3: TGTGCCAGTAGTCCACGGGACAGGGGTAGCAATCAGCCCCAGCATTTT. It yields the protein CASSPRDRGSNQPQHF.

The CDR3, as DNA: TGTGCCAGCAGTACAGGGGCGGGTTCACAGCCCCAGCATTTT. Protein: CASSTGAGSQPQHF. The rearrangement joins TRBV6-5 to TRBJ1-5; 7 positions agree with TRBD1. Per the germline V gene, CDR1 is MNHEY and CDR2 is SVGAGI. The V and J ends lost 5 bases and 7 bases, in that order; junction bases with no gene match: 8. The CDR3 contains 14 residues.

The sample holds a few counts of this clone. The rearrangement joins TRBV6-6 to TRBJ2-1, with unresolved D. Germline loops: CDR1 MNHNY, CDR2 SVGAGI (reference sequence). This CDR3 contains 14 residues. Trimming left V 0 bases short and J 5 bases short, with 8 bases between. CDR3 nucleotide sequence: TGTGCCAGCAGTTACTCGGGCCAACACAATGAGCAGTTCTTC. It translates to CASSYSGQHNEQFF.

The rearrangement joins TRBV5-4 to TRBJ1-3; the D is unclear. Germline V lookup: CDR1 SGHNT, CDR2 YYREEE (reference sequence). This CDR3 comprises 15 residues. Trimming pared 0 bases from V and 0 bases from J, leaving 7 bases between. The CDR3 spells CASSLGGSSGNTIYF. CDR3 bases: TGTGCCAGCAGCTTGGGTGGCAGCTCTGGAAACACCATATATTTT.

The rearrangement links TRBV5-1 to TRBJ1-3; D remains unclear. With 0 bases removed from V and 0 bases from J, the gap between germline ends came to 7 bases. The CDR3 runs 15 residues. CDR1 is SGHRS, CDR2 YFSETQ, per germline. CDR3 residues: CASSLDPSSGNTIYF. In nucleotides, the CDR3 is TGCGCCAGCAGCTTGGACCCGAGCTCTGGAAACACCATATATTTT.

The chain is built from TRBV6-4 and TRBJ1-3; 10 positions agree with TRBD1. Germline values: CDR1 MRHNA, CDR2 SNTAGT. The length of the CDR3 is 17 residues. Trimming at V came to 8 bases and at J to 5 bases, leaving 15 bases not matched to a gene. The CDR3 nucleotides read TGTGCCAGCTCCTGGGCGGGACAGGGGTGCTCCAGAAACACCATATATTTT. Its translation: CASSWAGQGCSRNTIYF.

This clone has ten or more counts. The chain carries TRBV5-1 and TRBJ2-1; 10 bases align to TRBD2. Losses at the gene ends were 6 bases for V and 6 bases for J; bases not matched to a gene: 12. CDR1 is SGHRS and CDR2 is YFSETQ in the germline V gene. The CDR3 totals 16 residues. The chain's CDR3 is CASTNFLAGVSNEQFF. For the CDR3, the DNA is TGCGCCAGCACCAACTTCCTAGCGGGAGTAAGCAATGAGCAGTTCTTC.

With respect to this clone: Other DNA sequences from this sample encode an identical CDR3 as well. The chain couples TRBV27 to TRBJ1-5; the D gene is possibly TRBD1 (5 bases). This CDR3 contains 14 residues. Germline lookup yields CDR1 MNHEY and CDR2 SMNVEV (reference sequence). Trimming stripped 5 bases from V and 6 bases from J, with 14 bases between. The CDR3 loop is CASSPRRGGQPQHF. For the CDR3, the DNA is TGTGCCAGCAGTCCTAGGAGGGGCGGTCAGCCCCAGCATTTT.

In DNA, the CDR3 is TGTGCCAGCAGCTCGTCGGGACTAGGTTTCAATGAGCAGTTCTTC. Its protein is CASSSSGLGFNEQFF. This chain uses TRBV3-1 (or the pseudogene TRBV3-2) with TRBJ2-1, with TRBD2 matching over 8 bases. The CDR3 contains 15 residues. V dropped 5 bases and J dropped 6; count of bases not matched to a gene: 9. Germline V gene lookup returns CDR1 LGHDT and CDR2 YNNKEL (reference sequence).

The rearrangement uses TRBV30 and TRBJ1-2, with 8 bases lining up with TRBD1. V lost 5 bases, J lost 4 bases, and 6 bases stayed unmatched. Germline lookup yields CDR1 GTSNPN and CDR2 SVGIG (reference sequence). The CDR3 is made up of 13 amino acids. CDR3 sequence reads: CAWGRDRPYGYTF. CDR3 DNA: TGTGCCTGGGGCCGGGACAGGCCCTATGGCTACACCTTC.

V is TRBV6-5 and J is TRBJ1-1, with D hard to call. CDR3 length: 12 amino acids. The germline V gene has CDR1 MNHEY and CDR2 SVGAGI. Between the trimmed V and J ends, which lost 7 bases and 8 bases, there was a span of 14 bases. The CDR3 region is CASTRWAEEAFF. CDR3 DNA sequence: TGTGCCAGCACCCGGTGGGCTGAAGAAGCTTTCTTT.